The entry below describes one T cell receptor (beta chain). Its antigen specificity is not known. Base qualities are not at hand, and no much larger clone is one base apart. Taken from the germline V gene (reference sequence), the CDR1 and CDR2 loops are SGHNT and YYREEE. CDR3 length: 14 amino acids, cysteine to phenylalanine. Here the CDR3 DNA is all that survives: 42 bases in frame from base 1. The V and J ends are trimmed by 0 bases and 6 bases, leaving 9 bases between them. The library came from the immunoSEQ multiplex PCR assay. T cell repertoires were profiled with deep sequencing of rearranged TCR beta loci together with multiparametric flow cytometry. Imported from immuneACCESS, the table was reduced by TCRdb to in-frame sequences with V and J called. These copies leave out some clones; in studies compared against another copy, an unresolved V gene accounts for under half, and the cause of the remainder is not known. Across this sample there are some 33,000 clones, with 90% seen only once. Approximately 6.5% of the sample is in the top ten clones.

These data come from a study of lymphopenia after photon versus proton radiotherapy (dated by TCRdb to the late 2010s). At the level of the whole study: The immunological effects of photon versus proton radiation therapy were compared in patients with gastrointestinal tumors who developed high-grade lymphopenia. The cohort included approximately 22 patients with gastrointestinal tumors who developed lymphopenia after receiving either photon or proton therapy. The goal of the study was to characterize the differences between the two radiation modalities in how they affect the immune system.

Beyond this particular receptor, the publication reports: Once the lymphocyte count had reached its nadir, the repertoires of photon-treated patients showed oligoclonal expansion, particularly of CD8+ Temra cells, and this expansion drove the decline in diversity. The survival association was examined only in patients who died, and the authors described better survival with proton therapy as a possibility, not as a demonstrated result. Across the cohort, an inverse correlation was found between a larger post-nadir drop in TCR diversity and overall survival time among patients who died. Relative stability during treatment was observed in proton-treated patients, whereas loss of naive T cells and TCR diversity and gain of effector/memory populations were observed in photon-treated patients.

The material was peripheral blood, obtained from a patient treated with photon-based radiotherapy. The sequence was obtained from a woman in her forties or fifties with pancreatic cancer. The rearranged segments are TRBV5-4 and TRBJ1-4; D gene: possibly TRBD1, on 5 matching bases. The CDR3 reads CASSLEGRDEKLFF. The DNA sequence follows: TGTGCCAGCAGCTTGGAGGGCAGGGATGAAAAACTGTTTTTT.